This T cell receptor beta chain was sequenced in a study of cytomegalovirus exposure and HLA in healthy donors. Study details: Earlier results showed approximately 110 million unique TCR beta sequences derived from about 179 million T cells. Notes on the study in general: Researchers catalogued 164 TCR beta chains as cytomegalovirus-associated.

PCR used 60 Vbeta primers and 13 Jbeta primers. Measured with immunoSEQ multiplex PCR; TCRdb has only the in-frame clones, and not every one. Here the sample spans about 180,000 clones, 75% to 90% being singletons. Worth noting for this clone: Its antigen is undetermined.

This cohort consisted of healthy bone marrow donors. This CDR3 has 13 residues. The V gene lost 6 bases and the J gene lost 3 bases, with 12 bases spanning the gap. Germline V gene sequence: CDR1 LNHDA, CDR2 SQIVND (reference sequence). The chain employs TRBV19 and TRBJ2-7; D is unclear. This clonotype was sampled from a girl between 10 and 17 years old in good health and CMV-seropositive. Sequenced material: PBMCs. The CDR3: CASSAAKNYEQYF. The CDR3 DNA reads as TGTGCCAGTAGCGCGGCCAAGAACTACGAGCAGTACTTC.